These T cell receptor beta chains were read from a single sample in a study of blood T cell repertoires in COVID-19. The method was immunoSEQ multiplex PCR; TCRdb's version includes in-frame clones alone and lacks a portion of them. The repertoire includes about 52,000 clones, about 82% of them detected once, and 20% to 25% sits in the top ten. Input material: peripheral blood. Receptors originate from a woman of 80 years or more with acute or convalescent COVID-19. Each CDR3 is given with its conserved first and last residue. The order of the fields is J gene, clone size, D gene, V gene, CDR3 DNA, CDR3 protein. A D gene is named only where the DNA matches it firmly. Clone size is shown for a subset of rows, as once, few, many or a class of expanded clone.

TRBJ1-1	-	-	TRBV30	TGTGCCTGGGCAGGGGATCCCACCCTTACTGAAGCTTTCTTT	CAWAGDPTLTEAFF
TRBJ1-6	-	TRBD1	TRBV9	TGTGCCAGCAGCTCCGGGACAGATAATTCACCCCTCCACTTT	CASSSGTDNSPLHF
TRBJ2-1	-	TRBD2	TRBV27	TGTGCCAGCACGACTAGCGGGAGCTATGAGCAGTTCTTC	CASTTSGSYEQFF
TRBJ1-2	few	TRBD1	TRBV5-4	TGTGCCAGCAGCTCGACAGGGGGCCAACGACCCTACACCTTC	CASSSTGGQRPYTF
TRBJ1-5	few	-	TRBV3-1/TRBV3-2	TGTGCCAGCAGCCCGGGAGGAAGCAATCAGCCCCAGCATTTT	CASSPGGSNQPQHF
TRBJ1-2	-	TRBD1	TRBV7-8	TGTGCCAGCAGCTCAAGGACAGGGACCTCCGGCTATGGCTACACCTTC	CASSSRTGTSGYGYTF
TRBJ1-2	-	-	TRBV30	TGTGCCTGGGGACAGTTCCGTAACTATGGCTACACCTTC	CAWGQFRNYGYTF
TRBJ2-7	-	-	TRBV27	TGTGCCAGCAGTTCCCCTAACAGGGCCCTACAGGAGCAGTACTTC	CASSSPNRALQEQYF
TRBJ2-7	-	-	TRBV6-1	TGTGCCAGCACTGAAAAACCCGGGACACTCAAGGGCGAGCAGTACTTC	CASTEKPGTLKGEQYF
TRBJ1-4	few	-	TRBV19	TGTGCCAGTAGTATAGCGGGAAAACTGTTTTTT	CASSIAGKLFF
TRBJ2-3	once	-	TRBV30	TGTGCCTGGAGTGTCGGCGGGACCACAGATACGCAGTATTTT	CAWSVGGTTDTQYF
TRBJ1-6	few	-	TRBV27	TGTGCCAGCAGTCCCCCGACAGATCCCCGAAATTCACCCCTCCACTTT	CASSPPTDPRNSPLHF
TRBJ2-5	-	-	TRBV15	TGTGCCACCAGCATACTACAGGGCAACCAAGAGACCCAGTACTTC	CATSILQGNQETQYF
TRBJ1-3	-	-	TRBV30	TGTGCCTGGGGTGGACAGCCGCACTCTGGAAACACCATATATTTT	CAWGGQPHSGNTIYF
TRBJ2-1	-	TRBD2	TRBV7-2	TGTGCCAGCAGCTCTCGGACTAGCTTCGACAATGAGCAGTTCTTC	CASSSRTSFDNEQFF
TRBJ1-1	-	TRBD1	TRBV28	TGTGCCAGCAGTACCCGGGACAGGGTGAACACTGAAGCTTTCTTT	CASSTRDRVNTEAFF
TRBJ2-1	-	-	TRBV9	TGTGCCAGCAGCGTAGAAGGGGGATCCTACAATGAGCAGTTCTTC	CASSVEGGSYNEQFF
TRBJ2-5	-	TRBD2	TRBV10-1	TGCGCCAGCAGTGAGTCGAAACTAGCGGGAACAGAGACCCAGTACTTC	CASSESKLAGTETQYF
TRBJ2-2	-	TRBD1	TRBV28	TGTGCCGGACAGGGGGACACCGGGGAGCTGTTTTTT	CAGQGDTGELFF
TRBJ2-2	-	-	TRBV6-2/TRBV6-3	TGTGCCAGCAGCACAGCGGGGAACACCGGGGAGCTGTTTTTT	CASSTAGNTGELFF
TRBJ2-7	-	TRBD1	TRBV11-1	TGTGCCAGCAGCCGGACAGGGGGTGCTACCTACGAGCAGTACTTC	CASSRTGGATYEQYF
TRBJ2-1	-	-	TRBV3-1/TRBV3-2	TGTGCCAGCAGCCAAAATTTCCCGGGAGTCGGAGTTCGGCAGTTCTTC	CASSQNFPGVGVRQFF
TRBJ2-1	-	-	TRBV12-3/TRBV12-4	TGTGCCAGCATCAAGGCGGACAATGAGCAGTTCTTC	CASIKADNEQFF
TRBJ2-3	once	TRBD2	TRBV11-1	TGTGCCAGCAGCCTTAGCGGGGCAGGAGATACGCAGTATTTT	CASSLSGAGDTQYF
TRBJ2-3	-	-	TRBV11-3	TGTGCCAGCAGCTTTGGCGGGACAGATACGCAGTATTTT	CASSFGGTDTQYF
TRBJ1-2	-	TRBD1	TRBV2	TGTGCCAGCAGGGATTTACCGGGACAGTATGGCTACACCTTC	CASRDLPGQYGYTF
TRBJ2-1	few	TRBD2	TRBV3-1/TRBV3-2	TGTGCCAGCAGCCACTCCTCGGGGGGTGGCTCCTACAATGAGCAGTTCTTC	CASSHSSGGGSYNEQFF
TRBJ2-1	-	TRBD2	TRBV18	TGTGCCAGCTCGGCTAGCGGATACAATGAGCAGTTCTTC	CASSASGYNEQFF
TRBJ1-6	-	-	TRBV15	TGTGCCACCAGCAGCCTAACAGGGCTAAATAATTCACCCCTCCACTTT	CATSSLTGLNNSPLHF